A selection of T cell receptor beta chains follows, all from one sample in a study of T cells after posttransplantation cyclophosphamide. Profiling relied on immunoSEQ multiplex PCR, and the TCRdb table lists in-frame clones only, not all of them. The table includes around 10,000 clones, about 82% detected once. Sample: PBMCs, taken after allogeneic stem cell transplant with posttransplant cyclophosphamide. Source of these receptors: a female patient aged 50-60 years who received an allogeneic stem cell transplant from a related donor, was CMV-positive, and had no GVHD. Some T cells may be provided by the graft donor. Both conserved end residues are part of each CDR3. Each record gives: D gene, J gene, CDR3 length, V gene, clone size, CDR3 protein, CDR3 DNA. A D gene is named only where the DNA matches it firmly. Clone size is stated in some rows and not others, as once, few, many or a class when expanded.

>-|TRBJ1-4|16|TRBV12-1|-
CASSCHPGTDDEKLFF
TGTGCCAGCAGCTGCCACCCCGGGACAGACGATGAAAAACTGTTTTTT
>TRBD2|TRBJ2-3|15|TRBV2|few
CASKGLEAQLDTQYF
TGTGCCAGCAAAGGACTAGAAGCCCAACTAGATACGCAGTATTTT
>-|TRBJ1-5|13|TRBV19|-
CATRRTDHQPQHF
TGTGCAACGCGCCGGACAGATCATCAGCCCCAGCATTTT
>TRBD1|TRBJ1-4|15|TRBV6-6|-
CASSSPGQGNEKLFF
TGTGCCAGCAGTTCCCCGGGACAGGGGAATGAAAAACTGTTTTTT
>TRBD2|TRBJ2-2|17|TRBV4-2|-
CASSQDSAGEDTGELFF
TGTGCCAGCAGCCAAGATTCAGCGGGGGAGGACACCGGGGAGCTGTTTTTT
>TRBD2|TRBJ2-6|17|TRBV11-2|once
CASSFSSGNSGANVLTF
TGTGCCAGCAGCTTCTCGAGCGGGAACTCTGGGGCCAACGTCCTGACTTTC
>TRBD1|TRBJ1-2|13|TRBV6-5|-
CASSRQGDYGYTF
TGTGCCAGCAGCCGACAGGGTGACTATGGCTACACCTTC
>-|TRBJ2-1|15|TRBV29-1|-
CSVDTGQPSYNEQFF
TGCAGCGTTGATACCGGACAGCCTTCCTACAATGAGCAGTTCTTC
>-|TRBJ1-6|17|TRBV7-2|-
CASSLARRSSYNSPLHF
TGTGCCAGCAGCTTAGCGAGGAGAAGCTCCTATAATTCACCCCTCCACTTT
>-|TRBJ1-5|12|TRBV2|-
CASGGTPQPQHF
TGTGCCAGCGGGGGGACCCCTCAGCCCCAGCATTTT
>TRBD2|TRBJ2-7|15|TRBV7-2|once
CASSSLAGGAYEQYF
TGTGCCAGCAGCTCCCTAGCGGGGGGTGCCTACGAGCAGTACTTC
>-|TRBJ1-1|12|TRBV6-5|-
CASRGVGTEAFF
TGTGCCAGCAGAGGGGTGGGCACTGAAGCTTTCTTT
>-|TRBJ1-1|12|TRBV10-3|few
CAISEVRTEAFF
TGTGCCATCAGTGAGGTTCGCACTGAAGCTTTCTTT
>-|TRBJ2-3|12|TRBV5-1|-
CASAANTDTQYF
TGCGCCAGCGCGGCCAACACAGATACGCAGTATTTT
>-|TRBJ2-7|14|TRBV6-6|-
CASSSDMRPYEQYF
TGTGCCAGCAGTTCAGATATGCGGCCCTACGAGCAGTACTTC
>TRBD1|TRBJ2-7|14|TRBV28|-
CASSLTTGQHEQYF
TGTGCCAGCAGTTTAACGACAGGGCAGCACGAGCAGTACTTC
>TRBD2|TRBJ2-2|16|TRBV30|-
CAGTSLAGGYTGELFF
TGTGCCGGGACGTCCCTAGCGGGGGGCTACACCGGGGAGCTGTTTTTT
>-|TRBJ1-4|15|TRBV2|-
CASGRLAGASEKLFF
TGTGCCAGCGGGCGGCTGGCAGGGGCAAGTGAAAAACTGTTTTTT
>TRBD2|TRBJ2-5|14|TRBV28|-
CASSWSAGVETQYF
TGTGCCAGCAGTTGGTCGGCGGGGGTAGAGACCCAGTACTTC
>-|TRBJ1-5|14|TRBV7-6|-
CASSSGVSNQPQHF
TGTGCCAGCAGCTCGGGGGTTAGCAATCAGCCCCAGCATTTT
>-|TRBJ1-1|12|TRBV5-5|-
CASSSPGTEAFF
TGTGCCAGCAGCTCCCCCGGGACAGAAGCTTTCTTT
>-|TRBJ2-7|14|TRBV6-5|-
CASSYGGASYEQYF
TGTGCCAGCAGTTACGGGGGGGCGTCCTACGAGCAGTACTTC
>TRBD1|TRBJ2-7|14|TRBV5-1|-
CASSPDRGPYEQYF
TGCGCCAGCAGCCCCGACAGGGGGCCCTACGAGCAGTACTTC
>-|TRBJ1-6|19|TRBV4-2|-
CASSQVLRLPSSYNSPLHF
TGTGCCAGCAGCCAAGTCCTGAGACTCCCGAGCTCCTATAATTCACCCCTCCACTTT